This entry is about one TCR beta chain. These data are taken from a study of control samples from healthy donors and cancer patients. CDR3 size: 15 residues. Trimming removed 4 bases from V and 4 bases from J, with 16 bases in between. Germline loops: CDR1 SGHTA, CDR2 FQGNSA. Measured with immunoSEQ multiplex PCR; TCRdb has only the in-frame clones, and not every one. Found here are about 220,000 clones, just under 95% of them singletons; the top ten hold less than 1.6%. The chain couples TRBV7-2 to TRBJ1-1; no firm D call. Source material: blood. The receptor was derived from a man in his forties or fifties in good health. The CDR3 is CASSSVPGVGTEAFF. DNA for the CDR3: TGTGCCAGCAGCTCAGTTCCGGGCGTGGGCACTGAAGCTTTCTTT.